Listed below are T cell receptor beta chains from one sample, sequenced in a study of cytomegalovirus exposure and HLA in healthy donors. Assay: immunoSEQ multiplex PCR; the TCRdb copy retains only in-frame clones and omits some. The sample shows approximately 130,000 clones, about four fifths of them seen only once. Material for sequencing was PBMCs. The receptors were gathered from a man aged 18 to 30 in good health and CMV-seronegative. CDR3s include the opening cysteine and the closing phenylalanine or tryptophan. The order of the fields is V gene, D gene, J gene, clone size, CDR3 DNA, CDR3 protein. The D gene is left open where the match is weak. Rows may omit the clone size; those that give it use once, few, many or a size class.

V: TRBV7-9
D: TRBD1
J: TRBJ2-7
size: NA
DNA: TGTGCCAGCAGCTTACCGGGACAGGGTCTTCTCCACGAGCAGTACTTC
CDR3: CASSLPGQGLLHEQYF

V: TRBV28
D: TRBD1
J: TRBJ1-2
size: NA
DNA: TGTGCCAGCAGTCCTGGACAGGGCCGTGGCTACACCTTC
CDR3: CASSPGQGRGYTF

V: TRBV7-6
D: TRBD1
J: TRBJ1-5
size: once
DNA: TGTGCCAGCACCCAGGGACAGGGGTACCAGCCCCAGCATTTT
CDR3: CASTQGQGYQPQHF

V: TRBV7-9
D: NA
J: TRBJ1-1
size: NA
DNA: TGTGCCAGCAGCTTAGTCATGAACAGAATGAACACTGAAGCTTTCTTT
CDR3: CASSLVMNRMNTEAFF

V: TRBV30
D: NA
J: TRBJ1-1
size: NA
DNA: TGTGCCTGGAGTACGGGTTTTGGAATGAACACTGAAGCTTTCTTT
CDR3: CAWSTGFGMNTEAFF

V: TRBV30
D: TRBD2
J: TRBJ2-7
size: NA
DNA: TGTGCCTGGTCTAGCGGGGGGGCTCGGAACGAGCAGTACTTC
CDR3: CAWSSGGARNEQYF

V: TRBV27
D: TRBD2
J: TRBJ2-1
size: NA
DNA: TGTGCCAGCAGTTCGCCGACTAGCGGGCCCGACAATGAGCAGTTCTTC
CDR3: CASSSPTSGPDNEQFF

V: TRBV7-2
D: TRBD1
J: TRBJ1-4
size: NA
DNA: TGTGCCAGCAGCCCAGGGGGCCTGAATGAAAAACTGTTTTTT
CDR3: CASSPGGLNEKLFF

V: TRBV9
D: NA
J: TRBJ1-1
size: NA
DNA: TGTGCCAGCAGCCCCGGCGAGAGGGCTGAAGCTTTCTTT
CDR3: CASSPGERAEAFF

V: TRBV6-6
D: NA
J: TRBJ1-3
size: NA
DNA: TGTGCCAGCAGTTACCCCGGTCCCTCTGGAAACACCATATATTTT
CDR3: CASSYPGPSGNTIYF

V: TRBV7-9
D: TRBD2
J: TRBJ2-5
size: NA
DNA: TGTGCCAGCAGCTGGACTAGTCAAGAGACCCAGTACTTC
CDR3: CASSWTSQETQYF

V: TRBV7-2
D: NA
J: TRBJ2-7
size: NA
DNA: TGTGCCAGCAGCTGGGGGCCCCCTCCAAATTACGAGCAGTACTTC
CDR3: CASSWGPPPNYEQYF

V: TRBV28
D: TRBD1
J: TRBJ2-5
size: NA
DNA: TGTGCCAGCAGTTCCCTACCAGGGGGCCGAGGGACCGAGACCCAGTACTTC
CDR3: CASSSLPGGRGTETQYF

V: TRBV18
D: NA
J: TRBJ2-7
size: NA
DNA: TGTGCCAGCTCACCACCCCGGACAGGCGAAGGGGGGTTCTCCTACGAGCAGTACTTC
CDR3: CASSPPRTGEGGFSYEQYF

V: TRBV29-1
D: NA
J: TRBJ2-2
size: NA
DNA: TGCAGCGTTGAGCGAGGGCCCGGGGAGCTGTTTTTT
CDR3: CSVERGPGELFF

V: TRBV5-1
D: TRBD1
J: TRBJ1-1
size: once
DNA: TGCGCCAGCAGGGGACAGGGGGGGAACACTGAAGCTTTCTTT
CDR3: CASRGQGGNTEAFF

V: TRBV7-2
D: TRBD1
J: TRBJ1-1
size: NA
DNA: TGTGCCAGCAGGATGACAGGGAAGTCCACTGAAGCTTTCTTT
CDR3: CASRMTGKSTEAFF

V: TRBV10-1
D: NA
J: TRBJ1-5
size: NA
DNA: TGCGCCAGCTACAGTGGGGGGAGTCAGCCCCAGCATTTT
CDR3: CASYSGGSQPQHF

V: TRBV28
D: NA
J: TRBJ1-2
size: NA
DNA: TGTGCCAGCAGTTTCAAGGGGTTGGTGAGGGGCTACACCTTC
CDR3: CASSFKGLVRGYTF

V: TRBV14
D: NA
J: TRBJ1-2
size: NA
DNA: TGTGCCAGCAGTCCGGACAGTACGGGCTATGGCTACACCTTC
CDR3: CASSPDSTGYGYTF

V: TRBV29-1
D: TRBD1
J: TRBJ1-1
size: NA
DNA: TGCAGCGTACGGACAGGATGGAACACTGAAGCTTTCTTT
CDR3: CSVRTGWNTEAFF

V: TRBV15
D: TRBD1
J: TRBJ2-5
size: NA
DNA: TGTGCCACCAGCAGGGACGGACAGGAAGAGACCCAGTACTTC
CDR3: CATSRDGQEETQYF

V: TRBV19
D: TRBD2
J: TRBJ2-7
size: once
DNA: TGTGCCAGTAGTTCACGGCAGGGTTCGGGGGGGCTCTACGAGCAGTACTTC
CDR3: CASSSRQGSGGLYEQYF

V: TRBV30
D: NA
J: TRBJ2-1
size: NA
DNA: TGTGCCTGGAGTTGGGGCGGAGTCGGTGAGCAGTTCTTC
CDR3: CAWSWGGVGEQFF

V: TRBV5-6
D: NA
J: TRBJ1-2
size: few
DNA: TGTGCCAGCAGCTTGGGAGGGAGGAGGGTCTGGGGCTACACCTTC
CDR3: CASSLGGRRVWGYTF

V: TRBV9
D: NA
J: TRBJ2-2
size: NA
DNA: TGTGCCAGCAGAGTGGGACACCCGAACACCGGGGAGCTGTTTTTT
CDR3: CASRVGHPNTGELFF

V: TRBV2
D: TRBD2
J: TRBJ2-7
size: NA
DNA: TGTGCCAGCAGTGTCGGCGGGGGGGTGTACGAGCAGTACTTC
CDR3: CASSVGGGVYEQYF

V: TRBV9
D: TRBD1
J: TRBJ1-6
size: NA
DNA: TGTGCCAGCAGCGGGGGACAGAAAAATTCACCCCTCCACTTT
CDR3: CASSGGQKNSPLHF

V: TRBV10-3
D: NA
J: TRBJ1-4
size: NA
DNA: TGTGCCATCAGCCCCGGGAGCCCGGGGGAAAAACTGTTTTTT
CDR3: CAISPGSPGEKLFF

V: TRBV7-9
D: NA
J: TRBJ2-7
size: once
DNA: TGTGCCAGCAGCCTAACGGTGGCGGGGTCCTACGAGCAGTACTTC
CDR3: CASSLTVAGSYEQYF

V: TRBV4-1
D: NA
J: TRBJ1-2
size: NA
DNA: TGCGCCAGCAGCCCCCGGACAGCCAGTACAGACCTGAGGTTGAGCGGCTACACCTTC
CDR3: CASSPRTASTDLRLSGYTF

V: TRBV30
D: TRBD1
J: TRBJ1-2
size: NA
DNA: TGTGCCTGGAGCCCGACAGGGTTCTATGGCTACACCTTC
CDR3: CAWSPTGFYGYTF

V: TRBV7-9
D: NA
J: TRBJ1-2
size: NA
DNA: TGTGCCAGCAGCTTAACATCAGGGGACTACACCTTC
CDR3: CASSLTSGDYTF

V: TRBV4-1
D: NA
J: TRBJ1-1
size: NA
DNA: TGCGCCAGCAGCCAAAGCCAGGGGAACACTGAAGCTTTCTTT
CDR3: CASSQSQGNTEAFF

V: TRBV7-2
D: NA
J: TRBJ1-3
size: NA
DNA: TGTGCCAGCAGCCGAGGTCCCTCTGGAAACACCATATATTTT
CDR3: CASSRGPSGNTIYF

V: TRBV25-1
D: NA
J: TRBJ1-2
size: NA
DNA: TGTGCCAGCACCGGACAGCCCGGTTCGGTTGTTAACGGCTACACCTTC
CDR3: CASTGQPGSVVNGYTF

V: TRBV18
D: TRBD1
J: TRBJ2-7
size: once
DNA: TGTGCCAGCTCACGCGAGGGACAGAACTACGAGCAGTACTTC
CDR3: CASSREGQNYEQYF

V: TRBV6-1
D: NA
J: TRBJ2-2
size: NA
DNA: TGTGCCAGCAGTGAGAGGGACACTTACACCGGGGAGCTGTTTTTT
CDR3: CASSERDTYTGELFF

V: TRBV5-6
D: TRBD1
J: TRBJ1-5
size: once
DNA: TGTGCCAGCTCTCAAGGAGGAGGGGGCTGGCCCCAGCATTTT
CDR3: CASSQGGGGWPQHF

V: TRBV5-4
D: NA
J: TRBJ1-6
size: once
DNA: TGTGCCAGCAGCTCCACCACAGGGAAGGGTTCACCCCTCCACTTT
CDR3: CASSSTTGKGSPLHF

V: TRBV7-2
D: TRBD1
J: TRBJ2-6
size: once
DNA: TGTGCCAGCAGCCTGGGGACAGGGGGATCAGGGGCCAACGTCCTGACTTTC
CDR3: CASSLGTGGSGANVLTF

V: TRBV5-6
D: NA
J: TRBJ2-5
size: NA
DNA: TGTGCCAGCAGCTTGGCCCTAGGACAGCTACAAGAGACCCAGTACTTC
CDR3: CASSLALGQLQETQYF

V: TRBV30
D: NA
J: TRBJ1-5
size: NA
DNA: TGTGCCTGGAGCTCGGCGGATTATAGCAATCAGCCCCAGCATTTT
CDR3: CAWSSADYSNQPQHF

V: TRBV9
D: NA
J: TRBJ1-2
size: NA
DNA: TGTGCCAGCAGCGTAGGAGGTTTTGGCTACACCTTC
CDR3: CASSVGGFGYTF

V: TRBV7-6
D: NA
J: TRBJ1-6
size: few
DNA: TGTGCCAGCAGCCCCGGGACATTAAATTCACCCCTCCACTTT
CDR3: CASSPGTLNSPLHF

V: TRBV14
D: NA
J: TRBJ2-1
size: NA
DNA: TGTGCCAGCAGCCCGCCTAACTTGAGGAATGAGCAGTTCTTC
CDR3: CASSPPNLRNEQFF

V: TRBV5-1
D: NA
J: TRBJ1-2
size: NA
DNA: TGCGCCAGCAGCCACCCACAGGGAGAGGGCTACACCTTC
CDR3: CASSHPQGEGYTF

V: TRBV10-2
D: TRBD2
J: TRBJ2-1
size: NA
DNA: TGCGCCAGCAGTGTGGGACTAGCGGGTTACAATGAGCAGTTCTTC
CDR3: CASSVGLAGYNEQFF

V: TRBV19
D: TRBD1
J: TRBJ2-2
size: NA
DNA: TGTGCCAGTAGTATACGACAGGGGGCGAACACCGGGGAGCTGTTTTTT
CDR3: CASSIRQGANTGELFF

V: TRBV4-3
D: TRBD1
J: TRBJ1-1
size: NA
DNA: TGCGCCAGCAGCCATCCGACAGGGTCTGAAGCTTTCTTT
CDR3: CASSHPTGSEAFF

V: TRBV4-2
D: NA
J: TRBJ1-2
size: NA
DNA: TGTGCCAGCAGCCAAGACGCCGGGGTCCCTAACTATGGCTACACCTTC
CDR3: CASSQDAGVPNYGYTF

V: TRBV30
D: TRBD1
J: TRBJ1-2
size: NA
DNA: TGTGCCGGAGGGGACAGGGGGTTATATGGCTACACCTTC
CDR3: CAGGDRGLYGYTF

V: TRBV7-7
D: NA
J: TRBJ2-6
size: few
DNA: TGTGCCAGCAGCTTATCGCGGGCTCCCGGGGCCAACGTCCTGACTTTC
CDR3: CASSLSRAPGANVLTF

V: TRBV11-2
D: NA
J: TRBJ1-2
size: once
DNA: TGTGCCAGCAGCCAGAGCGGATCGGGCTACACCTTC
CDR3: CASSQSGSGYTF

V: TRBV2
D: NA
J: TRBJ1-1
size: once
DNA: TGTGCCAGCACCCCCGAGCCAGGGTTGTCGGTCACTGAAGCTTTCTTT
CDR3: CASTPEPGLSVTEAFF

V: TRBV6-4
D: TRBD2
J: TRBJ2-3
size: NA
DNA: TGTGCCAGCAGTGACTCTAGCGGGGGCACAGATACGCAGTATTTT
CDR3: CASSDSSGGTDTQYF